This note documents a single T cell receptor (beta chain) sequence. The record originates from a study of blood T cell repertoires in COVID-19. TCRdb's table, derived via immunoSEQ multiplex PCR, lists solely in-frame clones and lacks some. This table holds hundreds of thousands of clones, 80% to 90% found once. Each recovered donor of Cohort 3 presented with two negative PCRs, clearance, or symptom resolution. The CDR3 extends over 13 amino acids. Trimming took 4 bases from V and 3 from J, leaving 7 bases between them. CDR1 is SGHAT and CDR2 is FQNNGV in the germline V gene. The chain is built from TRBV11-2 and TRBJ1-5; possibly TRBD1 for D (6 bases). The sequencing sample was made of PBMCs or T cells enriched from blood (not recorded which). The receptor was derived from a man under 40 who had recovered from COVID-19. CDR3 sequence (DNA): TGTGCCAGCAGCTGGGGGCTCAATCAGCCCCAGCATTTT. Translating gives CASSWGLNQPQHF.